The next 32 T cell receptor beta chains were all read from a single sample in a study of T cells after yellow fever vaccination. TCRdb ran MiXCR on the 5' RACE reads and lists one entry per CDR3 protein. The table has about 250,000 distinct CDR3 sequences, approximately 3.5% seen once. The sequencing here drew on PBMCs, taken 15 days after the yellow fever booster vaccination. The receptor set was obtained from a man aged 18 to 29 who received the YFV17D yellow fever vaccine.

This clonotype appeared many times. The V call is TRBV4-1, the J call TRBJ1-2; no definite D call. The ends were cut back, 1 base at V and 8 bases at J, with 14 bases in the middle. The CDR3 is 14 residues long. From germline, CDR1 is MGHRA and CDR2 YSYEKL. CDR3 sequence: CASSQVYSAGGYTF. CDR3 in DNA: TGCGCCAGCAGCCAAGTCTACTCGGCAGGCGGCTACACCTTC.

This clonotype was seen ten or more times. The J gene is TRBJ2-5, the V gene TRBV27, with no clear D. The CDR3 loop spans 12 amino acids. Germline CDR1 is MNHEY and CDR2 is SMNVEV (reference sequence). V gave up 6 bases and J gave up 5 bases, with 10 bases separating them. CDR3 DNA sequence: TGTGCCAGCAGGTCGGTAGAGGAGACCCAGTACTTC. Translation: CASRSVEETQYF.

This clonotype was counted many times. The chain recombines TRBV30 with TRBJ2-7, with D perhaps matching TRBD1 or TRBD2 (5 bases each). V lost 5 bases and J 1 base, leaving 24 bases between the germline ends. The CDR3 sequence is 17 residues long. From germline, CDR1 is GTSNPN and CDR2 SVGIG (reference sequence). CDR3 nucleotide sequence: TGTGCCTGGGGGTACGGGGCGAAAACCATAATTTCCTACGAGCAGTACTTC. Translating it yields CAWGYGAKTIISYEQYF.

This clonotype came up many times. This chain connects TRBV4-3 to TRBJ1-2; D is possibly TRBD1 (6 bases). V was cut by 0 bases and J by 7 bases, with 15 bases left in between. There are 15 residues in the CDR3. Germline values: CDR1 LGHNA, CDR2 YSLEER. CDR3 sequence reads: CASSQDRRTVLGYTF. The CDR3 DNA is TGCGCCAGCAGCCAAGATAGGAGGACAGTGCTTGGCTACACCTTC.

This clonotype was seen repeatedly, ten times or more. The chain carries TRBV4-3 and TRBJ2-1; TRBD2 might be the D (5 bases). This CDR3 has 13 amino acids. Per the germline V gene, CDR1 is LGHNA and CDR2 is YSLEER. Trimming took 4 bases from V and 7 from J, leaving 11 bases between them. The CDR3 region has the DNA TGCGCCAGCAGCCTGGAGGAGTGGAATGAGCAGTTCTTC. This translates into CASSLEEWNEQFF.

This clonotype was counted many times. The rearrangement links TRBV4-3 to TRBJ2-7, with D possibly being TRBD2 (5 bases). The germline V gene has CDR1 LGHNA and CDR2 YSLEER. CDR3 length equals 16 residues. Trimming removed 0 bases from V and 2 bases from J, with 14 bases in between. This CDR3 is CASSQDGISRAYEQYF. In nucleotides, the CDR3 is TGCGCCAGCAGCCAAGATGGAATCTCGAGGGCCTACGAGCAGTACTTC.

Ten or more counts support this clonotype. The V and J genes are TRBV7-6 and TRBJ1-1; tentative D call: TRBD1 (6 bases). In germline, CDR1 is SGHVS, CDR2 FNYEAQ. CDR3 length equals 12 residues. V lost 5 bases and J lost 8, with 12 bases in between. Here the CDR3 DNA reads TGTGCCAGCAGCCCCGGACAGAGAGAAGCTTTCTTT. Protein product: CASSPGQREAFF.

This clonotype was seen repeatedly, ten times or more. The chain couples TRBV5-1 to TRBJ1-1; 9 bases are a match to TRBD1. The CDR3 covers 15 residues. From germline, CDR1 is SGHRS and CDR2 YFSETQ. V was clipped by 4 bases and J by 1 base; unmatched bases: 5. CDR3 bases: TGCGCCAGCAGCACACAGGGGGCCCCGAACACTGAAGCTTTCTTT. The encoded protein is CASSTQGAPNTEAFF.

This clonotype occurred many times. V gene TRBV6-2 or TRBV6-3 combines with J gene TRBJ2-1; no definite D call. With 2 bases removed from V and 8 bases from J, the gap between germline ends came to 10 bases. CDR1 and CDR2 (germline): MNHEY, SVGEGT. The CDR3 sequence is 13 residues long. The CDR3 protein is CASSYEGYHEQFF. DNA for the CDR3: TGTGCCAGCAGTTACGAAGGGTATCATGAGCAGTTCTTC.

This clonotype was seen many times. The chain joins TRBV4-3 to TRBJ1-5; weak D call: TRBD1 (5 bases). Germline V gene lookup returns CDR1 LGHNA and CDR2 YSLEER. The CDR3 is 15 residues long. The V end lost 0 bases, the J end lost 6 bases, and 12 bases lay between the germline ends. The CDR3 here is CASSQDLGVGQPQHF. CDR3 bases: TGCGCCAGCAGCCAAGATCTAGGGGTCGGTCAGCCCCAGCATTTT.

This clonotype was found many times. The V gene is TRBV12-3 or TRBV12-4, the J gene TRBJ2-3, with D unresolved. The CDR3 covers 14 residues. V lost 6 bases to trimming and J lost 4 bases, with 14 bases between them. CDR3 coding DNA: TGTGCCAGCAGCGCCAGGTCCGGGCCAGATACGCAGTATTTT. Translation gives CASSARSGPDTQYF.

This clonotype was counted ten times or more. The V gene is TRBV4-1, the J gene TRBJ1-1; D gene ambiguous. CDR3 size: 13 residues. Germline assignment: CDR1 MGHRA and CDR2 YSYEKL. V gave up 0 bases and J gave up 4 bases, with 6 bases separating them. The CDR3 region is CASSQDSSTEAFF. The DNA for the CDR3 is TGCGCCAGCAGCCAAGACTCCAGCACTGAAGCTTTCTTT.

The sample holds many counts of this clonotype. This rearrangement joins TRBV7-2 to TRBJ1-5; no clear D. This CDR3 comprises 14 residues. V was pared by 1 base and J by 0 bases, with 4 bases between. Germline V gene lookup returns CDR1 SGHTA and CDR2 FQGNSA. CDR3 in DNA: TGTGCCAGCAGCTTAGGATATAGCAATCAGCCCCAGCATTTT. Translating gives CASSLGYSNQPQHF. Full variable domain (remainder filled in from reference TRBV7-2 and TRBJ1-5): GAGVSQSPSNKVTEKGKDVELRCDPISGHTALYWYRQSLGQGLEFLIYFQGNSAPDKSGLPSDRFSAERTGGSVSTLTIQRTQQEDSAVYLCASSLGYSNQPQHFGDGTRLSIL.

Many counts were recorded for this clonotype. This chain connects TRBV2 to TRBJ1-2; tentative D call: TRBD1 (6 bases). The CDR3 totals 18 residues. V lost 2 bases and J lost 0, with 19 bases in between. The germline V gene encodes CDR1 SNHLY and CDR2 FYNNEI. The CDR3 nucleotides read TGTGCCAGCAGTGAAAAAGACAGGAGGGGTCCTGCTAACTATGGCTACACCTTC. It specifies CASSEKDRRGPANYGYTF. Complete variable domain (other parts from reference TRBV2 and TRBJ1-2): EPEVTQTPSHQVTQMGQEVILRCVPISNHLYFYWYRQILGQKVEFLVSFYNNEISEKSEIFDDQFSVERPDGSNFTLKIRSTKLEDSAMYFCASSEKDRRGPANYGYTFGSGTRLTVV.

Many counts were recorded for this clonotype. CDR3 nucleotide sequence: TGCGCCAGCAGCTTGTCAGGTACGAATCAGCCCCAGCATTTT. Its translation: CASSLSGTNQPQHF. The chain employs TRBV5-1 and TRBJ1-5; D ambiguous. Trimming removed 1 base at V and 4 bases at J, with 9 bases between. CDR3 size: 14 residues. CDR1 is SGHRS and CDR2 is YFSETQ in the germline V gene. Full variable domain (outside the CDR3, taken from reference TRBV5-1 and TRBJ1-5): KAGVTQTPRYLIKTRGQQVTLSCSPISGHRSVSWYQQTPGQGLQFLFEYFSETQRNKGNFPGRFSGRQFSNSRSEMNVSTLELGDSALYLCASSLSGTNQPQHFGDGTRLSIL.

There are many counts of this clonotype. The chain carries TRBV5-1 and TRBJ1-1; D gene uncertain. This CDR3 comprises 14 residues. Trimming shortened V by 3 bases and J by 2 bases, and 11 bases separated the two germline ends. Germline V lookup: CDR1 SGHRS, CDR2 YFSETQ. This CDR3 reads CASSWATGNTEAFF. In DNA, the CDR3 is TGCGCCAGCAGCTGGGCGACGGGTAACACTGAAGCTTTCTTT.

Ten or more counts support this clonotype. CDR3 region: CASVRPLYEQYV. The DNA of the CDR3 is TGCGCCAGCGTCCGGCCCCTCTACGAGCAGTACGTC. This rearrangement joins TRBV5-1 to TRBJ2-7, with D unclear. This CDR3 spans 12 amino acids. Germline CDR1 is SGHRS and CDR2 is YFSETQ. Trimming pared 7 bases from V and 3 bases from J, leaving 11 bases between.

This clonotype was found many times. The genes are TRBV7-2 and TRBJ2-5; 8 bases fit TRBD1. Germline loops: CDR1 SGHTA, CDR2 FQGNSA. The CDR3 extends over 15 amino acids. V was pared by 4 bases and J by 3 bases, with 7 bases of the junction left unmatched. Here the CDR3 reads CASSSPTGVEETQYF. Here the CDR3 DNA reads TGTGCCAGCAGCTCCCCGACAGGGGTAGAAGAGACCCAGTACTTC.

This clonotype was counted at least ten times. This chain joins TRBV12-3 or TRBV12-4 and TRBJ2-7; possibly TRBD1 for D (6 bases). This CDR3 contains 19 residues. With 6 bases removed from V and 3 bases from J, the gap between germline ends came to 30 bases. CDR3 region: CASSLGRRGFRLGGYEQYF. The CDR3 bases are TGTGCCAGCAGCCTGGGACGTCGCGGATTCCGATTAGGGGGCTACGAGCAGTACTTC.

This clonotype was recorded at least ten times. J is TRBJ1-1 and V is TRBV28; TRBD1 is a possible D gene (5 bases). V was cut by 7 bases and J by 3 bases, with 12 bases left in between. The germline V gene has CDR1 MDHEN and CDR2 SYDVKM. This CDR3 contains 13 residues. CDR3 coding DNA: TGTGCCAGCACAGAGACAGCGCACACTGAAGCTTTCTTT. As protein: CASTETAHTEAFF.

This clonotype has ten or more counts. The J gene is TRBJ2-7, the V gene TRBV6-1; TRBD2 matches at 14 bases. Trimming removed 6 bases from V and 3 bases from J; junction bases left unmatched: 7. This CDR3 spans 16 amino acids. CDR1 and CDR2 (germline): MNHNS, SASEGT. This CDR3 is CASRDLGLAGGYEQYV. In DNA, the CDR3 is TGTGCCAGCAGGGACCTAGGACTAGCGGGGGGCTACGAGCAGTACGTC.

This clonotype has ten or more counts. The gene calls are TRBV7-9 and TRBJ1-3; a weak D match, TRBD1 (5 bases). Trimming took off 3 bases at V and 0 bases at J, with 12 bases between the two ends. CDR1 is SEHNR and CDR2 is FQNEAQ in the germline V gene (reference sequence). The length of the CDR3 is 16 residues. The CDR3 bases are TGTGCCAGCAGCTTCTCCGGGACTCTCTCTGGAAACACCATATATTTT. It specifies CASSFSGTLSGNTIYF.

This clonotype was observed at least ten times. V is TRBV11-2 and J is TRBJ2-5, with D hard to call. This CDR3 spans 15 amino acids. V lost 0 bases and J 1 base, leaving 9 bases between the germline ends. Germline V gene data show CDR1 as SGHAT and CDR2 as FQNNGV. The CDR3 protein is CASSLDGGIQETQYF. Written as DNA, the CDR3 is TGTGCCAGCAGCTTAGATGGTGGAATCCAAGAGACCCAGTACTTC. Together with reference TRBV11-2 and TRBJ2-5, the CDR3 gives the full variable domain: EAGVAQSPRYKIIEKRQSVAFWCNPISGHATLYWYQQILGQGPKLLIQFQNNGVVDDSQLPKDRFSAERLKGVDSTLKIQPAKLEDSAVYLCASSLDGGIQETQYFGPGTRLLVL.

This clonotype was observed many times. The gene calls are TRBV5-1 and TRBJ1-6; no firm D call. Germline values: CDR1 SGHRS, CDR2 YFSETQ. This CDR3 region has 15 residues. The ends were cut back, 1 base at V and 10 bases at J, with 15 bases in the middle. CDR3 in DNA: TGCGCCAGCAGCTTGTCCGGGGAAGGAAGCTCACCCCTCCACTTT. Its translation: CASSLSGEGSSPLHF.

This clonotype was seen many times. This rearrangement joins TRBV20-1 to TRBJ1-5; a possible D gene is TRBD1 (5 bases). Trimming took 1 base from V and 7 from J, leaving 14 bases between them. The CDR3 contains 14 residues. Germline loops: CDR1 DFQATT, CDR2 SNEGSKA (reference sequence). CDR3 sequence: CSARGPGLEQPQHF. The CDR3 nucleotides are TGCAGTGCTAGAGGCCCAGGGTTGGAACAGCCCCAGCATTTT.

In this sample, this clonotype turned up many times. The CDR3 DNA sequence: TGCGCCAGCAGCCAACTGACTAGCGGGGGCTACGAGCAGTACTTC. Translation gives CASSQLTSGGYEQYF. The genes are TRBV4-3 and TRBJ2-7, with TRBD2 matching 12 bases. Germline CDR1 and CDR2: LGHNA and YSLEER. The V gene end was trimmed by 2 bases and the J gene end by 3 bases; junction bases not matched to a gene: 2. This CDR3 spans 15 amino acids.

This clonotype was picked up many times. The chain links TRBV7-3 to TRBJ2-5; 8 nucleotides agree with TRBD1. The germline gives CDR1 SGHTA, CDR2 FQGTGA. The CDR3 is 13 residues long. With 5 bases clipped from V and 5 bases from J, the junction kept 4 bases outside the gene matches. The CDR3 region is CASSTGTGETQYF. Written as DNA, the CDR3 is TGTGCCAGCAGCACCGGGACAGGCGAGACCCAGTACTTC.

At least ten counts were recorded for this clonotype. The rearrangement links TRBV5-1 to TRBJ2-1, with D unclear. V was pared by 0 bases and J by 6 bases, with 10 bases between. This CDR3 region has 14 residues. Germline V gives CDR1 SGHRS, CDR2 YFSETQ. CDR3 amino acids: CASSLVSSSNEQFF. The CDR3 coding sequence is TGCGCCAGCAGCTTGGTTTCTAGTTCCAATGAGCAGTTCTTC.

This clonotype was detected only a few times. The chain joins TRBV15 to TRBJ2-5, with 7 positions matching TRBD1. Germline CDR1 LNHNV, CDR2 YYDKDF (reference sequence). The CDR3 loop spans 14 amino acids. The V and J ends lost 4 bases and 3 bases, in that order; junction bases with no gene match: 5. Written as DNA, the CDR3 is TGTGCCACCAGCAAGGGACAGATAAAAGAGACCCAGTACTTC. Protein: CATSKGQIKETQYF. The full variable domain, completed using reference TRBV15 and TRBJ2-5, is DAMVIQNPRYQVTQFGKPVTLSCSQTLNHNVMYWYQQKSSQAPKLLFHYYDKDFNNEADTPDNFQSRRPNTSFCFLDIRSPGLGDTAMYLCATSKGQIKETQYFGPGTRLLVL.

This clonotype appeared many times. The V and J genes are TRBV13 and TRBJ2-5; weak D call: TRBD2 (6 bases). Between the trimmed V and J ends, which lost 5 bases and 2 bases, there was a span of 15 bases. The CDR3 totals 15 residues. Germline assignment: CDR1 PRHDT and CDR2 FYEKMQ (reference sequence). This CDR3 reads CASSVTPGLQETQYF. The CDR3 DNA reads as TGTGCCAGCAGCGTGACACCGGGACTTCAAGAGACCCAGTACTTC.

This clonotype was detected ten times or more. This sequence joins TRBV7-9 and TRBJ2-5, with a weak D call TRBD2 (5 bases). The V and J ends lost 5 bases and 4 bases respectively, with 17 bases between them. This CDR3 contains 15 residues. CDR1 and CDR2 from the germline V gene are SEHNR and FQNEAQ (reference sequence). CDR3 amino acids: CASSLNLLGGETQYF. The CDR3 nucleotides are TGTGCCAGCAGCCTTAACCTACTAGGAGGAGAGACCCAGTACTTC.

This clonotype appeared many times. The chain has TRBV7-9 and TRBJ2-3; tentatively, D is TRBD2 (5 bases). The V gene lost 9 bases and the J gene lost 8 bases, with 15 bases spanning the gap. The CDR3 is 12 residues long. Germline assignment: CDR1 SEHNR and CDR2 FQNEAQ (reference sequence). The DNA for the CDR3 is TGTGCCAGTAAACTAGAGGCAGTTACGCAGTATTTT. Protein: CASKLEAVTQYF.